The T cell receptor (beta chain) described here comes from a study of early T cells in non-severe SARS-CoV-2 infection. Study-wide background: Sequencing targeted bulk RNA from unsorted whole blood, leaving chains unpaired. Findings and limits, study-wide: VDJdb-based matching was biased toward anti-spike CD8 responses and missed private and CD4 specificities.

This clonotype showed up just a few times. The target antigen is unknown. A single base separates this from a much larger clone, so it may be a read error. Researchers tagged individual cDNA molecules with unique molecular identifiers. Each CDR3 protein gets one entry after TCRdb re-called the 5' RACE reads with MiXCR. The table lists more than 25,000 distinct CDR3 sequences, around 4.5% of them singletons. The CDR3 loop spans 12 amino acids. Germline V gene lookup returns CDR1 MGHDK and CDR2 SYGVNS. The chain is built from TRBV25-1 and TRBJ2-7; D may be TRBD2 (5 bases). This receptor was identified in an adult who was a healthcare worker with PCR-confirmed SARS-CoV-2 infection or an uninfected control (not recorded which). The specimen comprised whole blood, sampled at baseline. CDR3 sequence (DNA): TGTGTCAGCAGTGAATCTCGGGGAGTGCAGTACTTC. Its protein product is CVSSESRGVQYF.